The 21 T cell receptor beta chains below come from one sample, sequenced in a study of T-cell memory formation after mild COVID-19. MiXCR was run by TCRdb on the 5' RACE reads, yielding one entry per CDR3 protein. The table has 85,000 to 130,000 distinct CDR3 sequences, about an eighth seen once. Sequencing input: PBMCs or a T cell subset sorted from them (not recorded which). These receptors were obtained from an adult woman who had mild COVID-19 (a few samples of this study predate the infection). Cell type and time point are not known.

This sequence joins TRBV12-3 or TRBV12-4 and TRBJ1-6; D uncertain. The CDR3 is 10 amino acids. V was trimmed by 6 bases and J by 14 bases, leaving 8 bases between them. CDR3 loop: CASRGQALHF. The CDR3 DNA is TGTGCCAGCAGAGGGCAAGCCCTCCACTTT.

The table lists this clonotype with a few counts. This chain joins TRBV7-9 and TRBJ2-7, with D possibly being TRBD2 (6 bases). The CDR3 is 16 residues long. The germline CDR1 and CDR2 sequences are SEHNR and FQNEAQ (reference sequence). Trimming shortened V by 0 bases and J by 1 base, and 13 bases separated the two germline ends. CDR3 coding DNA: TGTGCCAGCAGCTTAGCCGCCCAGCGGGCGTCCTACGAGCAGTACTTC. This codes for CASSLAAQRASYEQYF.

There are a few counts of this clonotype. V is TRBV7-9 and J is TRBJ2-5; 14 positions match TRBD2. The CDR3 is made up of 16 amino acids. Germline V gene sequence: CDR1 SEHNR, CDR2 FQNEAQ (reference sequence). V trimming: 4 bases; J trimming: 4 bases; junction bases outside the gene matches: 5. The DNA for the CDR3 is TGTGCCAGCAGCTACCTCGGACTAGCGGGAGGAGAGACCCAGTACTTC. Amino acids: CASSYLGLAGGETQYF.

A few counts support this clonotype. The V and J genes are TRBV27 and TRBJ2-7; 7 bases fit TRBD2. The CDR3 is 16 amino acids. The germline CDR1 and CDR2 sequences are MNHEY and SMNVEV (reference sequence). Losses at the gene ends were 5 bases for V and 2 bases for J; bases not matched to a gene: 12. For the CDR3, the DNA is TGTGCCAGCAGTGCCCCGGGGGAGCGGGGACCCTACGAGCAGTACTTC. Translating it yields CASSAPGERGPYEQYF.

This clonotype was picked up a small number of times. CDR3 protein: CASSPAGGATGELFF. The DNA for the CDR3 is TGTGCCAGCAGCCCTGCGGGTGGTGCGACCGGGGAGCTGTTTTTT. The chain has TRBV7-9 and TRBJ2-2; TRBD2 might be the D (5 bases). CDR3 length equals 15 residues. The V end lost 5 bases, the J end lost 5 bases, and 15 bases lay between the germline ends. Germline V gene sequence: CDR1 SEHNR, CDR2 FQNEAQ (reference sequence).

This clonotype was detected a few times. The chain combines TRBV12-3 or TRBV12-4 with TRBJ2-5; D perhaps matches TRBD2 (6 bases). This CDR3 is 11 amino acids long. The V end lost 4 bases, the J end lost 9 bases, and 9 bases lay between the germline ends. The CDR3 loop reads CASSWGEAQYF. CDR3 nucleotide sequence: TGTGCCAGCAGTTGGGGGGAAGCCCAGTACTTC.

V and J are TRBV19 and TRBJ1-1, with 8 positions matching TRBD1. The germline CDR1 and CDR2 sequences are LNHDA and SQIVND (reference sequence). After removal of 3 bases from V and 4 bases from J, the junction contained 7 bases not matched to a gene. The CDR3 consists of 15 residues. As DNA, the CDR3 is TGTGCCAGTAGTATTCATCAGGGGGCGAGCACTGAAGCTTTCTTT. This sequence encodes CASSIHQGASTEAFF.

The table lists this clonotype with a few counts. The rearrangement links TRBV5-1 to TRBJ2-1, with 14 bases aligning to TRBD2. This CDR3 contains 17 residues. Per germline, CDR1 SGHRS and CDR2 YFSETQ. The J segment lost 5 bases and the V segment lost 4 bases, leaving 8 bases of the junction unmatched. The CDR3 protein is CASSLRTSGGQHNEQFF. The CDR3 DNA follows: TGCGCCAGCAGCCTTCGGACTAGCGGGGGGCAACACAATGAGCAGTTCTTC.

The chain couples TRBV28 to TRBJ2-1; D may be TRBD2 (5 bases). CDR3 length equals 16 residues. Germline V gives CDR1 MDHEN, CDR2 SYDVKM. The germline V and J ends were trimmed by 1 base and 0 bases, with 10 bases remaining between them. The CDR3: CASSLYAGSSYNEQFF. The CDR3 region has the DNA TGTGCCAGCAGTTTATATGCGGGTAGCTCCTACAATGAGCAGTTCTTC.

The gene calls are TRBV7-9 and TRBJ2-7, with D uncertain. CDR1 is SEHNR, CDR2 FQNEAQ, per germline (reference sequence). The V end was cut by 4 bases, the J end by 3 bases, with 10 bases between. The CDR3 loop spans 13 amino acids. The CDR3 region is CASSYSHSYEQYF. The CDR3 DNA is TGTGCCAGCAGCTATTCGCATAGCTACGAGCAGTACTTC.

V usage is TRBV29-1 and J usage is TRBJ1-2; tentative D call: TRBD1 (6 bases). Trimming took off 7 bases at V and 5 bases at J, with 17 bases between the two ends. Germline V gene sequence: CDR1 SQVTM, CDR2 ANQGSEA. This CDR3 contains 13 residues. The CDR3 DNA reads TGCAGCGCCCTAAAGGGGGGGGATTATGGCTACACCTTC. Protein sequence: CSALKGGDYGYTF.

This chain uses TRBV9 with TRBJ2-2, with D perhaps matching TRBD1 or TRBD2 (7 bases each). Deletions cut 3 bases from V and 1 base from J, with 13 bases between. CDR1 SGDLS and CDR2 YYNGEE come from the germline V gene. This CDR3 has 16 residues. The CDR3 DNA follows: TGTGCCAGCAGCGCCCAGGGGGGGCAGAACACCGGGGAGCTGTTTTTT. Translating gives CASSAQGGQNTGELFF.

This clonotype has a count of ten or more. The chain couples TRBV20-1 to TRBJ2-1; D unresolved. The CDR3 covers 13 residues. The ends were cut back, 4 bases at V and 3 bases at J, with 10 bases in the middle. Germline lookup yields CDR1 DFQATT and CDR2 SNEGSKA (reference sequence). CDR3 loop: CSAMMVDYNEQFF. Written as DNA, the CDR3 is TGCAGTGCTATGATGGTCGACTACAATGAGCAGTTCTTC.

This clonotype was seen more than once but under ten times. The chain couples TRBV12-3 or TRBV12-4 to TRBJ1-1; no definite D call. Trimming stripped 2 bases from V and 8 bases from J, with 15 bases between. The CDR3 totals 14 residues. CDR3 bases: TGTGCCAGCAGTTTACTATATCCGAATGGGGAAGCTTTCTTT. This encodes CASSLLYPNGEAFF.

The chain carries TRBV7-9 and TRBJ1-1; D call uncertain. The CDR3 contains 16 residues. The germline CDR1 and CDR2 sequences are SEHNR and FQNEAQ (reference sequence). Between the trimmed V and J ends, which lost 3 bases and 4 bases, there was a span of 18 bases. The DNA for the CDR3 is TGTGCCAGCAGCTTGCCAGTCGGGGTGGAGGGCACTGAAGCTTTCTTT. Translating gives CASSLPVGVEGTEAFF.

This clonotype was detected only a few times. The chain employs TRBV5-6 and TRBJ2-4; D gene unclear. The CDR3 sequence is 12 residues long. V lost 2 bases to trimming and J lost 7 bases, with 7 bases between them. Germline CDR1 reads SGHDT; CDR2 reads YYEEEE. CDR3 sequence reads: CASSLYQNIQYF. For the CDR3, the DNA is TGTGCCAGCAGCTTATATCAGAACATTCAGTACTTC.

This clonotype has only a few counts. The J gene is TRBJ2-7, the V gene TRBV7-9, with D uncertain. CDR1 and CDR2 from the germline V gene are SEHNR and FQNEAQ (reference sequence). Trimming took 5 bases from V and 0 from J, leaving 14 bases between them. The length of the CDR3 is 15 residues. The CDR3 DNA follows: TGTGCCAGCAGCCAAACTACCGCAAGCTCCTACGAGCAGTACTTC. It yields the protein CASSQTTASSYEQYF.

This clonotype was detected only a few times. The rearrangement links TRBV4-2 to TRBJ1-1; unclear D gene. Between the trimmed V and J ends, which lost 2 bases and 6 bases, there was a span of 13 bases. CDR3 length: 14 residues. The V gene's germline CDR1 is LGHNA and CDR2 YNFKEQ. CDR3 protein: CASSQSGESAEAFF. The DNA for the CDR3 is TGTGCCAGCAGCCAATCGGGTGAGAGCGCTGAAGCTTTCTTT.

This clonotype has only a few counts. The chain joins TRBV19 to TRBJ1-1; TRBD1 is a possible D gene (5 bases). Trimming stripped 5 bases from V and 6 bases from J, with 22 bases between. The CDR3 sequence is 16 residues long. Germline V gene lookup returns CDR1 LNHDA and CDR2 SQIVND (reference sequence). CDR3 amino acids: CASSSAAGLGIAEAFF. The CDR3 DNA reads TGTGCCAGTAGTTCCGCCGCGGGACTGGGGATCGCTGAAGCTTTCTTT.

This clonotype was observed a few times. This chain connects TRBV15 to TRBJ2-7, with unresolved D. This CDR3 contains 13 residues. V lost 5 bases and J 1 base, leaving 9 bases between the germline ends. The germline V gene has CDR1 LNHNV and CDR2 YYDKDF (reference sequence). For the CDR3, the DNA is TGTGCCACCAGCTCCGTAACGTCCTACGAGCAGTACTTC. Its protein is CATSSVTSYEQYF.

The V call is TRBV3-1, the J call TRBJ1-3; 8 bases fit TRBD1. Trimming cost V 3 bases and J 5 bases; bases outside gene matches: 12. This CDR3 region has 17 residues. CDR1 LGHDT and CDR2 YNNKEL come from the germline V gene (reference sequence). The CDR3 nucleotides are TGTGCCAGCAGCCACTACCCCTCGACAGGGGTTAGAAACACCATATATTTT. Amino acid sequence: CASSHYPSTGVRNTIYF.